These 18 T cell receptor beta chains were all obtained from the same sample, sequenced in a study of T cells after yellow fever vaccination. TCRdb recomputed calls from the 5' RACE reads with MiXCR, one row per CDR3 protein. The sample contains some 250,000 distinct CDR3 sequences, roughly 7.2% of which appear only once. The sequences come from CD4+ T cells sorted from PBMCs, collected 15 days after the yellow fever booster vaccination. These receptors all stem from a man aged 25 to 40 who received the YFV17D yellow fever vaccine.

This clonotype has just a few counts. V usage is TRBV29-1 and J usage is TRBJ2-5, with D uncertain. The V and J ends lost 1 base and 2 bases respectively, with 5 bases between them. CDR1 is SQVTM and CDR2 is ANQGSEA in the germline V gene. This CDR3 has 12 amino acids. DNA for the CDR3: TGCAGCGTTGAAGGCCAGCAAGAGACCCAGTACTTC. Amino acid sequence: CSVEGQQETQYF.

This clonotype was found a few times. The chain combines TRBV3-1 with TRBJ2-3, with 8 bases aligning to TRBD2. The V gene's germline CDR1 is LGHDT and CDR2 YNNKEL (reference sequence). Losses at the gene ends were 4 bases for V and 11 bases for J; bases not matched to a gene: 14. This CDR3 spans 15 amino acids. The CDR3 DNA sequence: TGTGCCAGCAGCCCCGGGGAGCGGGGGCAAGGAGGGCAGTATTTT. Translation: CASSPGERGQGGQYF.

The table lists this clonotype with many counts. The rearrangement uses TRBV2 and TRBJ2-7; no firm D call. Trimming removed 1 base at V and 9 bases at J, with 4 bases between. The CDR3 totals 10 residues. Germline V gives CDR1 SNHLY, CDR2 FYNNEI. CDR3 nucleotides: TGTGCCAGCAGTGAAGTGGGGCAGTACTTC. It translates to CASSEVGQYF.

The sample holds many counts of this clonotype. The chain recombines TRBV14 with TRBJ2-6, with a possible D match to TRBD1 (6 bases). Germline-derived CDR1 and CDR2 are SGHDN and FVKESK. V lost 4 bases to trimming and J lost 4 bases, with 11 bases between them. The CDR3 totals 15 residues. Here the CDR3 DNA reads TGTGCCAGCAGCCGCGACAGGTCCGGGGCCAACGTCCTGACTTTC. Protein product: CASSRDRSGANVLTF.

This clonotype was found a few times. The chain employs TRBV4-1 and TRBJ1-5; TRBD1 agrees at 7 bases. This CDR3 spans 17 amino acids. Trimming cost V 1 base and J 3 bases; bases outside gene matches: 9. In germline, CDR1 is MGHRA, CDR2 YSYEKL. The CDR3 loop is CASSQAASGQLNQPQHF. DNA of the CDR3: TGCGCCAGCAGCCAAGCAGCTTCGGGACAGCTCAATCAGCCCCAGCATTTT.

The chain carries TRBV6-1 and TRBJ2-7, with 9 bases aligning to TRBD1. Germline CDR1 MNHNS, CDR2 SASEGT. The CDR3 has 14 residues. V trimming: 4 bases; J trimming: 1 base; junction bases outside the gene matches: 2. This chain's CDR3 is CASSGTGESYEQYF. For the CDR3, the DNA is TGTGCCAGCAGTGGGACAGGGGAATCCTACGAGCAGTACTTC.

The chain uses TRBV24-1 and TRBJ2-1; TRBD2 matches 10 bases. The CDR3 runs to 16 residues. V was clipped by 3 bases and J by 9 bases; unmatched bases: 10. CDR1 is KGHDR, CDR2 SFDVKD, per germline. The DNA of the CDR3 is TGTGCCACCAGTGATCAAAGCGGGAGGGCCGGGGGTGAGCAGTTCTTC. Amino acids: CATSDQSGRAGGEQFF.

This clonotype was counted a few times. V and J are TRBV9 and TRBJ2-6; no definite D call. Germline CDR1 reads SGDLS; CDR2 reads YYNGEE. This CDR3 comprises 15 residues. Trimming removed 0 bases from V and 5 bases from J, with 9 bases in between. The CDR3 coding sequence is TGTGCCAGCAGCGTAGGACTTACTAGGGCCAACGTCCTGACTTTC. Its protein product is CASSVGLTRANVLTF.

This clonotype was observed at least ten times. The CDR3 sequence: CASSFDRTGVNYNEQFF. Here the CDR3 DNA reads TGTGCCAGCAGTTTCGATCGGACAGGGGTCAACTACAATGAGCAGTTCTTC. The gene calls are TRBV12-3 or TRBV12-4 and TRBJ2-1; 9 bases match TRBD1. The V gene end was trimmed by 3 bases and the J gene end by 3 bases; junction bases not matched to a gene: 9. The CDR3 has 17 residues.

This clonotype occurred a few times. V is TRBV10-3 and J is TRBJ1-5; no firm D call. Trimming removed 2 bases at V and 3 bases at J, with 5 bases between. CDR3 length: 13 residues. Germline V lookup: CDR1 ENHRY, CDR2 SYGVKD. CDR3 nucleotides: TGTGCCATCAGTGAGAGGACCAATCAGCCCCAGCATTTT. It yields the protein CAISERTNQPQHF.

Many counts were recorded for this clonotype. This rearrangement joins TRBV5-1 to TRBJ2-1, with TRBD2 identical over 8 bases. CDR1 SGHRS and CDR2 YFSETQ come from the germline V gene. Unmatched junction bases numbered 5, after V lost 5 bases and J lost 7 bases. The CDR3 spans 13 residues. CDR3 bases: TGCGCCAGCAGAGCGGGAGCGGTTAATGAGCAGTTCTTC. Translated: CASRAGAVNEQFF.

In its sample, this clonotype was seen many times. V gene TRBV28 combines with J gene TRBJ2-5; no firm D call. From germline, CDR1 is MDHEN and CDR2 SYDVKM. The CDR3 is made up of 11 amino acids. Trimming left V 6 bases short and J 3 bases short, with 5 bases between. CDR3 loop: CASSLKETQYF. The CDR3 DNA reads TGTGCCAGCAGCTTAAAAGAGACCCAGTACTTC.

The chain employs TRBV20-1 and TRBJ2-5; 13 bases match TRBD2. This CDR3 comprises 16 residues. Trimming took 3 bases from V and 2 from J; bases not matched to a gene: 6. Germline CDR1 is DFQATT and CDR2 is SNEGSKA (reference sequence). The CDR3 coding sequence is TGCAGTGCTAGTACTAGCGGGAGGGACTCACAAGAGACCCAGTACTTC. Amino acids: CSASTSGRDSQETQYF.

This clonotype has at least ten counts. The rearrangement joins TRBV27 to TRBJ2-1; 10 nucleotides align to TRBD2. From germline, CDR1 is MNHEY and CDR2 SMNVEV (reference sequence). The CDR3 has 15 amino acids. V lost 11 bases, J lost 8 bases, and 15 bases stayed unmatched. CDR3 sequence (DNA): TGTGCCGGACCCTTAAATAGCGGGAGGTTAGATGAGCAGTTCTTC. Translating gives CAGPLNSGRLDEQFF.

The chain links TRBV6-1 to TRBJ2-7; 10 bases agree with TRBD2. The V gene end was trimmed by 7 bases and the J gene end by 1 base; junction bases not matched to a gene: 13. Looked up from germline, CDR1 is MNHNS and CDR2 is SASEGT. This CDR3 is built from 17 residues. CDR3 DNA: TGTGCCAGCACCCGAAATTCCGGGACTAGCGTATCCTACGAGCAGTACTTC. Its protein is CASTRNSGTSVSYEQYF.

This clonotype was seen a few times. The gene calls are TRBV10-1 and TRBJ2-7; TRBD2 aligns across 8 bases. The CDR3 totals 15 residues. J lost 10 bases, V lost 4 bases, and 15 bases had no gene match. Germline CDR1 reads WNHNN; CDR2 reads SYGVQD (reference sequence). Here the CDR3 reads CASSGSGLAGGVQYF. In DNA form, the CDR3 reads TGCGCCAGCAGTGGTTCCGGGCTAGCGGGTGGGGTTCAGTACTTC.

This clonotype occurred many times. This rearrangement joins TRBV5-1 to TRBJ1-1; D is undetermined. The V and J ends lost 5 bases and 4 bases respectively, with 36 bases between them. In germline, CDR1 is SGHRS, CDR2 YFSETQ. The CDR3 extends over 21 amino acids. The CDR3 DNA reads as TGCGCCAGCAGTAGAACCACCGGGCCTACCGCCTCGAATTCTGGGATCACTGAAGCTTTCTTT. Translation: CASSRTTGPTASNSGITEAFF.

The V gene is TRBV20-1, the J gene TRBJ1-5; 8 positions agree with TRBD1. The length of the CDR3 is 15 residues. The trim removed 3 bases at V and 7 bases at J, leaving 11 bases unmatched. Germline assignment: CDR1 DFQATT and CDR2 SNEGSKA (reference sequence). CDR3 coding DNA: TGCAGTGCTAGCCCCGGACAGGGCATACACCAGCCCCAGCATTTT. It encodes CSASPGQGIHQPQHF.